The 6 T cell receptor beta chains presented below share a single source sample, sequenced in a study. Each CDR3 protein gets one entry after TCRdb re-called the RT-PCR reads with MiXCR. The table records 550,000 to 750,000 distinct CDR3 sequences, approximately 15% of them present only once. Material: memory CD4+ T cells from blood. Source of these receptors: a female donor in good health, serving as a healthy control.

This clonotype showed up just a few times. This sequence joins TRBV6-1 and TRBJ2-2; the match to TRBD2 covers 11 bases. CDR3 length: 17 amino acids. Per germline, CDR1 MNHNS and CDR2 SASEGT. V lost 4 bases to trimming and J lost 8 bases; unmatched junction nucleotides: 12. The CDR3 reads CASSGLAGTPREGELFF. CDR3 DNA: TGTGCCAGCAGTGGACTAGCGGGAACCCCCCGAGAGGGGGAGCTGTTTTTT.

This clonotype was found a few times. V usage is TRBV7-2 and J usage is TRBJ2-7, with 8 bases lining up with TRBD1. The germline V gene has CDR1 SGHTA and CDR2 FQGNSA. The CDR3 is 13 amino acids. The junction had 8 bases not matched to a gene; V was cut back by 8 bases and J by 5 bases. The CDR3 reads CASQTGALDEQYF. For the CDR3, the DNA is TGTGCCAGCCAGACAGGGGCCCTCGACGAGCAGTACTTC. The entire variable domain, with the rest obtained from reference TRBV7-2 and TRBJ2-7, is as follows: GAGVSQSPSNKVTEKGKDVELRCDPISGHTALYWYRQSLGQGLEFLIYFQGNSAPDKSGLPSDRFSAERTGGSVSTLTIQRTQQEDSAVYLCASQTGALDEQYFGPGTRLTVT.

Many counts were recorded for this clonotype. The CDR3, as DNA: TGCAGTTACCCTAGCGGTCGGGGCACAGATACGCAGTATTTT. Translating it yields CSYPSGRGTDTQYF. J is TRBJ2-3 and V is TRBV29-1; 7 positions agree with TRBD2. CDR3 length: 14 amino acids. The germline gives CDR1 SQVTM, CDR2 ANQGSEA.

This clonotype was picked up many times. The gene calls are TRBV6-5 and TRBJ2-1, with D perhaps matching TRBD2 (6 bases). The germline gives CDR1 MNHEY, CDR2 SVGAGI. Trimming stripped 8 bases from V and 4 bases from J, with 18 bases between. The CDR3 consists of 15 residues. CDR3 DNA sequence: TGTGCCAGCTCATTTGGGGGGACCGCTTACAATGAGCAGTTCTTC. This translates into CASSFGGTAYNEQFF.

The V gene is TRBV12-3 or TRBV12-4, the J gene TRBJ2-1; D is tentatively TRBD1 or TRBD2 (6 bases each). V lost 1 base and J 4 bases, leaving 11 bases between the germline ends. This CDR3 has 15 residues. DNA of the CDR3: TGTGCCAGCAGTTTAGGGAGGGGGAGGTACAATGAGCAGTTCTTC. Translation gives CASSLGRGRYNEQFF.

This clonotype was seen a few times. The rearrangement links TRBV4-1 to TRBJ1-4, with a tentative D call TRBD1 (5 bases). Per the germline V gene, CDR1 is MGHRA and CDR2 is YSYEKL. This CDR3 has 14 amino acids. V was pared by 0 bases and J by 10 bases, with 12 bases between. The CDR3 reads CASSQDIGGGKLFF. In nucleotides, the CDR3 is TGCGCCAGCAGCCAAGATATCGGGGGTGGAAAACTGTTTTTT.